Listed below are T cell receptor beta chains from one sample, sequenced in a study of shared T cell receptors in the human thymus. The method was immunoSEQ multiplex PCR; TCRdb's version includes in-frame clones alone and lacks a portion of them. The sample has 600,000 to 900,000 clones; 70% to 90% are singletons. Separately, the same data were catalogued under a study of human thymus T cells.

The material sequenced was thymocytes. These receptors all come from a girl less than two years old with a congenital heart defect. CDR3s include the opening cysteine and the closing phenylalanine or tryptophan. Each record gives: V gene, J gene, CDR3 protein.

TRBV27	TRBJ2-7	CASSLTAGGNEQYF
TRBV29-1	TRBJ1-4	CSVQGSFATNEKLFF
TRBV19	TRBJ1-2	CASSTPEGGFVGYTF
TRBV27	TRBJ2-5	CASRKPDRAGQETQYF
TRBV5-1	TRBJ2-1	CASSGESTSRSYNEQFF
TRBV6-5	TRBJ2-7	CASSPTRVYEQYF
TRBV6-5	TRBJ1-1	CASMQGNTEAFF
TRBV5-1	TRBJ2-7	CASSSGRGAVQSSAPYEQYF
TRBV5-6	TRBJ2-6	CASRAGAANSGANVLTF
TRBV9	TRBJ2-3	CASSVVTGGRRGDTQYF
TRBV30	TRBJ1-5	CAWSVRGHGNQPQHF
TRBV29-1	TRBJ1-1	CSVADRDKLGSSMNTEAFF
TRBV28	TRBJ1-5	CASSLHPSRVRSNQPQHF
TRBV27	TRBJ1-1	CASRRGQGGAEAFF
TRBV28	TRBJ2-7	CASSPRGRLAGAYEQYF